A single sample is the source of the 30 T cell receptor beta chains below, sequenced in a study of cytomegalovirus exposure and HLA in healthy donors. PCR used 60 Vbeta primers and 13 Jbeta primers. Assay: immunoSEQ multiplex PCR; the TCRdb copy retains only in-frame clones and omits some. The table records approximately 150,000 clones, almost 85% of them present only once. The specimen sequenced was PBMCs. The receptors derive from a man aged 25-45 years in good health and CMV-seronegative.

The chain links TRBV19 to TRBJ1-2; the D gene is possibly TRBD1 (6 bases). The V and J ends lost 6 bases and 7 bases respectively, with 18 bases between them. The CDR3 consists of 14 residues. Per germline, CDR1 LNHDA and CDR2 SQIVND (reference sequence). The CDR3 protein is CASSQPGRGGGYTF. The DNA for the CDR3 is TGTGCCAGTAGCCAGCCCGGCAGGGGTGGTGGCTACACCTTC.

J is TRBJ1-4 and V is TRBV6-4; maybe TRBD1 (5 bases). The CDR3 contains 17 residues. Germline CDR1 reads MRHNA; CDR2 reads SNTAGT. V was shortened by 5 bases and J by 8 bases, with 24 bases between the two germline ends. CDR3 region: CASSTTGWATLQEKLFF. DNA for the CDR3: TGTGCCAGCAGTACTACAGGTTGGGCAACTTTGCAGGAAAAACTGTTTTTT.

The chain joins TRBV27 to TRBJ2-7; D is unresolved. The CDR3 extends over 14 amino acids. Trimming removed 4 bases from V and 0 bases from J, with 10 bases in between. CDR1 is MNHEY and CDR2 is SMNVEV in the germline V gene (reference sequence). This CDR3 is CASSSRDNSYEQYF. The CDR3 bases are TGTGCCAGCAGTTCCCGTGACAACTCCTACGAGCAGTACTTC.

CDR3 protein: CASSSDIAGGVEQYF. The CDR3 DNA reads as TGTGCCAGCAGCTCGGATATAGCGGGAGGGGTCGAGCAGTACTTC. This chain joins TRBV7-8 and TRBJ2-7, with 11 bases aligning to TRBD2. Germline CDR1 and CDR2: SGHVS and FQNEAQ. CDR3 length equals 15 residues. V shed 4 bases and J 6 bases; nucleotides not matched to a gene: 8.

J is TRBJ1-6 and V is TRBV27; D call uncertain. Germline V gives CDR1 MNHEY, CDR2 SMNVEV (reference sequence). The CDR3 is made up of 15 amino acids. The V and J ends lost 5 bases and 3 bases respectively, with 11 bases between them. The CDR3: CASSPQKNYNSPLHF. The CDR3, as DNA: TGTGCCAGCAGTCCACAAAAAAACTATAATTCACCCCTCCACTTT.

CDR3 bases: TGTGCCAGCAGCCCGGGACAGGCCCTCAATCAGCCCCAGCATTTT. This encodes CASSPGQALNQPQHF. This chain connects TRBV7-9 to TRBJ1-5; TRBD1 aligns across 8 bases. CDR1 and CDR2 from the germline V gene are SEHNR and FQNEAQ (reference sequence). The V and J ends lost 5 bases and 3 bases, in that order; junction bases with no gene match: 6. CDR3 length equals 15 residues. The entire variable domain, with the rest obtained from reference TRBV7-9 and TRBJ1-5, is as follows: DTGVSQNPRHKITKRGQNVTFRCDPISEHNRLYWYRQTLGQGPEFLTYFQNEAQLEKSRLLSDRFSAERPKGSFSTLEIQRTEQGDSAMYLCASSPGQALNQPQHFGDGTRLSIL.

The chain carries TRBV7-9 and TRBJ1-4; TRBD1 matches 9 bases. This CDR3 has 17 residues. The germline gives CDR1 SEHNR, CDR2 FQNEAQ (reference sequence). The V and J ends lost 2 bases and 6 bases, in that order; junction bases with no gene match: 10. For the CDR3, the DNA is TGTGCCAGCAGCTTACCCGCGGTGGGGGACAGGGATGAAAAACTGTTTTTT. Translating it yields CASSLPAVGDRDEKLFF.

This chain uses TRBV2 with TRBJ1-3, with unresolved D. The V gene's germline CDR1 is SNHLY and CDR2 FYNNEI. Between the trimmed V and J ends, which lost 4 bases and 2 bases, there was a span of 15 bases. The CDR3 is made up of 16 amino acids. The CDR3 DNA follows: TGTGCCAGCAGTGTTCAGCCGTCGGGTCCTGGAAACACCATATATTTT. It is translated as CASSVQPSGPGNTIYF.

The chain couples TRBV19 to TRBJ2-7, with a tentative D call TRBD1 (6 bases). V lost 5 bases, J lost 2 bases, and 13 bases lay in between. Germline V gives CDR1 LNHDA, CDR2 SQIVND (reference sequence). CDR3 length: 14 amino acids. This CDR3 is CASSSGVPAYEQYF. In DNA, the CDR3 is TGTGCCAGTAGTTCAGGGGTTCCTGCCTACGAGCAGTACTTC.

The rearrangement uses TRBV4-1 and TRBJ2-1; TRBD1 matches at 10 bases. Germline V gene data show CDR1 as MGHRA and CDR2 as YSYEKL. The CDR3 loop spans 13 amino acids. With V trimmed by 8 bases and J by 6 bases, 4 bases remained unmatched. The CDR3 is CASHRTGGNEQFF. The CDR3 region has the DNA TGCGCCAGCCATCGGACAGGGGGCAATGAGCAGTTCTTC.

This chain uses TRBV14 with TRBJ2-1, with D possibly TRBD2 on 6 matching bases. Germline CDR1 is SGHDN and CDR2 is FVKESK. This CDR3 is 15 amino acids long. The V and J ends lost 0 bases and 4 bases respectively, with 10 bases between them. The CDR3 DNA sequence: TGTGCCAGCAGCCAAGAGTCCCTAGCGTACAATGAGCAGTTCTTC. As protein: CASSQESLAYNEQFF.

The chain combines TRBV4-2 with TRBJ2-1, with TRBD2 as a possible D gene (6 bases). V lost 5 bases and J 3 bases, leaving 11 bases between the germline ends. Germline V lookup: CDR1 LGHNA, CDR2 YNFKEQ. The CDR3 totals 14 residues. The CDR3 bases are TGTGCCAGCAGCGGAGGGGACGACTACAATGAGCAGTTCTTC. Amino acid sequence: CASSGGDDYNEQFF.

The CDR3 DNA follows: TGTGCCCGGACGGGTCCTAGCACAGATACGCAGTATTTT. Protein product: CARTGPSTDTQYF. J is TRBJ2-3 and V is TRBV30; no clear D. Germline-derived CDR1 and CDR2 are GTSNPN and SVGIG (reference sequence). The length of the CDR3 is 13 residues. Trimming pared 8 bases from V and 0 bases from J, leaving 12 bases between.

The chain couples TRBV11-3 to TRBJ2-3; 8 positions agree with TRBD2. This CDR3 comprises 16 residues. J gave up 1 base and V 0 bases, and 3 bases lay outside the gene matches. The germline V gene has CDR1 SGHNT and CDR2 YENEEA. The CDR3 DNA sequence: TGTGCCAGCAGCTTAGATCTGCGGGAGGGCACAGATACGCAGTATTTT. Protein: CASSLDLREGTDTQYF.

The J gene is TRBJ2-7, the V gene TRBV13, with 7 bases matching TRBD2. V lost 5 bases and J lost 6; bases outside the gene matches: 7. The CDR3 is 13 residues long. CDR1 is PRHDT, CDR2 FYEKMQ, per germline (reference sequence). The CDR3, as DNA: TGTGCCAGCAGCGGGGGGGGAGGGGCCGAGCAGTACTTC. This encodes CASSGGGGAEQYF.

The V and J genes are TRBV5-4 and TRBJ2-6; D is perhaps TRBD2 (7 bases). V lost 3 bases to trimming and J lost 2 bases, with 12 bases between them. Germline-derived CDR1 and CDR2 are SGHNT and YYREEE (reference sequence). The CDR3 length is 16 residues. CDR3 amino acids: CASSSFGGPGANVLTF. The CDR3 nucleotides read TGTGCCAGCAGCTCCTTCGGGGGGCCTGGGGCCAACGTCCTGACTTTC.

This clone was detected ten times or more. V gene TRBV6-6 combines with J gene TRBJ2-7, with TRBD2 matching over 9 bases. This CDR3 has 14 residues. CDR1 and CDR2 from the germline V gene are MNHNY and SVGAGI (reference sequence). V lost 5 bases and J lost 3; bases outside the gene matches: 5. Here the CDR3 reads CASSLSGGGYEQYF. The CDR3 DNA reads as TGTGCCAGCAGTCTTAGCGGGGGCGGCTACGAGCAGTACTTC.

This chain links TRBV14 with TRBJ2-5; D might be TRBD1 (6 bases). The CDR3 contains 14 residues. Between the trimmed V and J ends, which lost 1 base and 7 bases, there was a span of 13 bases. CDR1 and CDR2 from the germline V gene are SGHDN and FVKESK. The CDR3 sequence is CASSQAGAGWTQYF. In DNA form, the CDR3 reads TGTGCCAGCAGCCAAGCAGGGGCTGGTTGGACCCAGTACTTC.

The rearrangement joins TRBV29-1 to TRBJ2-7, with 9 positions matching TRBD2. Germline V gene sequence: CDR1 SQVTM, CDR2 ANQGSEA. J lost 4 bases, V lost 4 bases, and 2 bases had no gene match. This CDR3 is built from 12 residues. The CDR3: CSVVLAGYEQYF. Here the CDR3 DNA reads TGCAGCGTTGTCCTAGCGGGGTACGAGCAGTACTTC.

DNA for the CDR3: TGTGCCAGCAGCTTAAGCGGGACCCAGAATGAGCAGTTCTTC. This encodes CASSLSGTQNEQFF. V usage is TRBV7-3 and J usage is TRBJ2-1; D is possibly TRBD2 (6 bases). There are 14 residues in the CDR3. The V end was cut by 1 base, the J end by 7 bases, with 11 bases between. Germline CDR1 reads SGHTA; CDR2 reads FQGTGA.

Comments on this clone: Other DNA sequences of this sample code for an identical CDR3. The chain recombines TRBV18 with TRBJ2-7, with TRBD1 matching over 8 bases. The CDR3 runs 15 residues. Germline assignment: CDR1 KGHSH and CDR2 LQKENI. After removal of 1 base from V and 7 bases from J, the junction contained 9 bases not matched to a gene. The DNA of the CDR3 is TGTGCCAGCTCACCACAATACCAGGGGGCCGGAGAGCAGTACTTC. Encoded protein: CASSPQYQGAGEQYF.

The V gene is TRBV27, the J gene TRBJ2-7; TRBD1 is a possible D gene (6 bases). Germline values: CDR1 MNHEY, CDR2 SMNVEV (reference sequence). The V gene lost 4 bases and the J gene lost 0 bases, with 10 bases spanning the gap. This CDR3 comprises 14 residues. The CDR3 loop reads CASSSPTGSYEQYF. The CDR3, as DNA: TGTGCCAGCAGTTCCCCGACAGGCTCCTACGAGCAGTACTTC.

This chain links TRBV30 with TRBJ2-7; 12 nucleotides agree with TRBD2. Losses at the gene ends were 3 bases for V and 12 bases for J; bases not matched to a gene: 6. The CDR3 is 12 residues long. CDR1 and CDR2 from the germline V gene are GTSNPN and SVGIG (reference sequence). DNA for the CDR3: TGTGCCTGGAGCCCGGGACTAGCGGGTTGGTACTTC. Its protein product is CAWSPGLAGWYF.

The chain employs TRBV2 and TRBJ2-5; 8 bases agree with TRBD1. Trimming cost V 1 base and J 5 bases; bases outside gene matches: 3. From germline, CDR1 is SNHLY and CDR2 FYNNEI. There are 14 residues in the CDR3. Here the CDR3 reads CASSEDQGAETQYF. As DNA, the CDR3 is TGTGCCAGCAGTGAAGATCAGGGGGCTGAGACCCAGTACTTC.

This chain uses TRBV2 with TRBJ2-5, with 11 bases lining up with TRBD1. Germline CDR1 and CDR2: SNHLY and FYNNEI. The CDR3 extends over 17 amino acids. J was trimmed by 7 bases and V by 2 bases; bases with no gene match: 12. In DNA, the CDR3 is TGTGCCAGCAGTGAAAGGGGACAGGGGGTTAGCGGAGTGACCCAGTACTTC. Translation: CASSERGQGVSGVTQYF. Using reference TRBV2 and TRBJ2-5 for the parts outside the CDR3, the full variable domain is EPEVTQTPSHQVTQMGQEVILRCVPISNHLYFYWYRQILGQKVEFLVSFYNNEISEKSEIFDDQFSVERPDGSNFTLKIRSTKLEDSAMYFCASSERGQGVSGVTQYFGPGTRLLVL.

V is TRBV5-4 and J is TRBJ2-1; 12 bases match TRBD2. Germline V lookup: CDR1 SGHNT, CDR2 YYREEE (reference sequence). V shed 5 bases, J shed 4 bases, and the junction held 7 bases outside the gene matches. This CDR3 contains 16 residues. The CDR3 sequence: CASRTQTSGSYNEQFF. The CDR3 DNA follows: TGTGCCAGCAGGACGCAGACTAGCGGGAGTTACAATGAGCAGTTCTTC.

This rearrangement joins TRBV30 to TRBJ2-7; a weak D match, TRBD2 (6 bases). CDR1 is GTSNPN and CDR2 is SVGIG in the germline V gene (reference sequence). Trimming removed 4 bases at V and 0 bases at J, with 10 bases between. This CDR3 spans 13 amino acids. The CDR3 loop is CAWTRGSSYEQYF. CDR3 bases: TGTGCCTGGACCCGGGGGTCCTCCTACGAGCAGTACTTC.

The genes are TRBV6-5 and TRBJ2-7, with a tentative D call TRBD1 (6 bases). The CDR3 is 13 residues long. CDR1 and CDR2 (germline): MNHEY, SVGAGI. V lost 6 bases to trimming and J lost 3 bases, with 12 bases between them. The CDR3 loop is CASSRTDIYEQYF. In nucleotides, the CDR3 is TGTGCCAGCAGCCGGACAGATATCTACGAGCAGTACTTC.

The chain has TRBV18 and TRBJ1-4; 7 nucleotides match TRBD1. The CDR3 extends over 16 amino acids. The trim removed 3 bases at V and 0 bases at J, leaving 4 bases unmatched. The germline CDR1 and CDR2 sequences are KGHSH and LQKENI. The CDR3 reads CASSPLQGTTNEKLFF. CDR3 in DNA: TGTGCCAGCTCACCCCTACAGGGGACAACTAATGAAAAACTGTTTTTT.

The rearrangement uses TRBV7-9 and TRBJ1-2, with D possibly being TRBD1 (6 bases). The V gene's germline CDR1 is SEHNR and CDR2 FQNEAQ (reference sequence). The CDR3 has 14 residues. V was cut by 4 bases and J by 2 bases, with 11 bases left in between. The CDR3 bases are TGTGCCAGCAGCTCCCACAGGGAAAACTATGGCTACACCTTC. Residues: CASSSHRENYGYTF.